These 13 T cell receptor beta chains share one sample of origin, sequenced in a study. In TCRdb, the 5' RACE reads were re-called with MiXCR into one record per CDR3 protein. The repertoire holds nearly 40,000 distinct CDR3 sequences, with approximately 17% as singletons. Sequencing was done on a sample of naive CD4+ T cells sorted from a lymph node. Subset meaning: naive CD4+ T cells, CD4+CD45RA+CD25-. These receptors all come from a female donor with breast cancer.

The count of this clonotype is one. One end of the junction varies from germline; a read error may be responsible. The rearrangement links TRBV29-1 to TRBJ1-1; tentative D call: TRBD1 (5 bases). Germline V gene data show CDR1 as SQVTM and CDR2 as ANQGSEA. The CDR3 runs to 13 residues. In nucleotides, the CDR3 is TGCAGCGTTGAAGGGGGCGCGGGCACTGAAGCTTACTTT. Residues: CSVEGGAGTEAYF.

The gene calls are TRBV27 and TRBJ2-2; weak D call: TRBD2 (5 bases). This CDR3 has 15 residues. With 6 bases removed from V and 4 bases from J, the gap between germline ends came to 15 bases. CDR1 and CDR2 (germline): MNHEY, SMNVEV (reference sequence). CDR3 sequence: CASRDLGLGTGELFF. CDR3 nucleotides: TGTGCCAGCAGGGACTTGGGGTTAGGCACCGGGGAGCTGTTTTTT.

The genes are TRBV14 and TRBJ2-1; D might be TRBD1 (6 bases). Trimming took off 4 bases at V and 4 bases at J, with 14 bases between the two ends. Germline assignment: CDR1 SGHDN and CDR2 FVKESK. The CDR3 runs to 15 residues. CDR3 residues: CASSRSSGQYNEQFF. CDR3 in DNA: TGTGCCAGCAGCCGAAGCTCCGGACAGTACAATGAGCAGTTCTTC.

The rearrangement uses TRBV7-2 and TRBJ2-5; D is unresolved. The V and J ends lost 5 bases and 3 bases respectively, with 10 bases between them. There are 13 residues in the CDR3. The V gene's germline CDR1 is SGHTA and CDR2 FQGNSA. CDR3 sequence reads: CASSQDAKETQYF. The CDR3 DNA reads TGTGCCAGCAGCCAGGACGCAAAAGAGACCCAGTACTTC.

This clonotype was counted between two and nine times. V and J are TRBV28 and TRBJ1-1; D is perhaps TRBD1 (5 bases). V dropped 9 bases and J dropped 7 bases, with 18 bases sitting between them. CDR1 and CDR2 (germline): MDHEN, SYDVKM. The CDR3 has 13 residues. The CDR3 DNA reads as TGTGCCAGTCGAGCAGGGTTGTGGGGTGAAGCTTTCTTT. This gives the protein CASRAGLWGEAFF.

To note about this clonotype: A read error may be the cause here, since a much bigger clone is one base away. Because the CDR3 is missing its conserved closing phenylalanine or tryptophan, this is likely a read error. V is TRBV7-3 and J is TRBJ2-3, with D possibly matching TRBD1 (5 bases). Looked up from germline, CDR1 is SGHTA and CDR2 is FQGTGA. The CDR3 is 16 amino acids. V was trimmed by 5 bases and J by 2 bases, leaving 17 bases between them. The CDR3 DNA reads TGTGCCAGCAGCCCCCAGGGCCGAAGTTACACAGATACGCAGTATCTT. Amino acids: CASSPQGRSYTDTQYL.

In regard to this clonotype: Mismatch with germline at one junction end may stem from a read error. The rearrangement uses TRBV12-3 or TRBV12-4 and TRBJ1-3; no clear D gene. CDR3 size: 13 residues. The CDR3 DNA is TGTGCCAGCAGTTTGGTCCTCGGGAACACCATATATTTC. Protein sequence: CASSLVLGNTIYF.

This clonotype appeared a few times. The chain links TRBV5-6 to TRBJ2-1; no reliable D call. Trimming took 1 base from V and 8 from J, leaving 4 bases between them. The germline V gene has CDR1 SGHDT and CDR2 YYEEEE. The CDR3 length is 11 residues. The CDR3 sequence is CASSLYDEQFF. The CDR3 DNA reads as TGTGCCAGCAGCTTGTACGATGAGCAGTTCTTC.

CDR3: CASRPTPPSGRAPDTQYF. The DNA of the CDR3 is TGTGCCAGCAGACCCACTCCTCCTAGCGGGAGGGCCCCAGATACGCAGTATTTT. The V gene is TRBV2, the J gene TRBJ2-3, with TRBD2 matching over 12 bases. The CDR3 contains 18 residues. With 6 bases clipped from V and 4 bases from J, the junction kept 14 bases outside the gene matches. CDR1 and CDR2 from the germline V gene are SNHLY and FYNNEI.

The rearrangement joins TRBV7-9 to TRBJ1-2; 10 bases line up with TRBD1. The V and J ends lost 4 bases and 7 bases, in that order; junction bases with no gene match: 9. CDR3 size: 15 residues. Germline V gene sequence: CDR1 SEHNR, CDR2 FQNEAQ (reference sequence). This chain's CDR3 is CASSSETGGSSGYTF. CDR3 bases: TGTGCCAGCAGCTCGGAGACAGGGGGCTCGAGTGGCTACACCTTC.

In its sample, this clonotype was seen a few times. The rearrangement links TRBV12-3 or TRBV12-4 to TRBJ2-5; 10 positions match TRBD2. V was clipped by 6 bases and J by 7 bases; unmatched bases: 8. The CDR3 has 14 residues. CDR3: CASRSGTSVVTQYF. In nucleotides, the CDR3 is TGTGCCAGCAGATCCGGGACTAGCGTTGTGACCCAGTACTTC.

This clonotype occurred many times. The chain is built from TRBV7-3 and TRBJ1-1; maybe TRBD1 (6 bases). The CDR3 consists of 15 residues. Germline CDR1 SGHTA, CDR2 FQGTGA. V shed 5 bases and J shed 1 base, with 14 bases lying between them. The CDR3, as DNA: TGTGCCAGCAGCCCTCACCCGGGACAGAACACTGAAGCTTTCTTT. Amino acid sequence: CASSPHPGQNTEAFF. Full variable domain (missing parts from reference TRBV7-3 and TRBJ1-1): GAGVSQTPSNKVTEKGKYVELRCDPISGHTALYWYRQSLGQGPEFLIYFQGTGAADDSGLPNDRFFAVRPEGSVSTLKIQRTERGDSAVYLCASSPHPGQNTEAFFGQGTRLTVV.

This clonotype was seen more than once but under ten times. The J gene is TRBJ1-1, the V gene TRBV12-3 or TRBV12-4, with D tentatively TRBD1 (6 bases). This CDR3 is 13 amino acids long. V shed 5 bases and J shed 8 bases, with 15 bases lying between them. For the CDR3, the DNA is TGTGCCAGCAGTCCCCTTGGGGGCAGCGAAGCTTTCTTT. As protein: CASSPLGGSEAFF.